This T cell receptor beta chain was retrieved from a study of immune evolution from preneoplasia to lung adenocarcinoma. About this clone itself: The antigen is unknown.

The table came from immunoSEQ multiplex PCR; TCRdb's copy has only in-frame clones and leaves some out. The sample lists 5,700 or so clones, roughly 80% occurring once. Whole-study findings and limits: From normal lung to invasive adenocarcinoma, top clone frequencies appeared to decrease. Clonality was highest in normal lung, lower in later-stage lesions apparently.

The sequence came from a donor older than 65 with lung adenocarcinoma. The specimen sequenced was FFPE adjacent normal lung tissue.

The CDR3 DNA follows: TGTGCCAGCAGTGTTGCCTACGAGCAGTACTTC. Its protein product is CASSVAYEQYF. The gene calls are TRBV2 and TRBJ2-7, with unresolved D. CDR1 is SNHLY, CDR2 FYNNEI, per germline. The CDR3 extends over 11 amino acids. V gave up 4 bases and J gave up 2 bases, with 3 bases separating them. Full variable domain (outside the CDR3, taken from reference TRBV2 and TRBJ2-7): EPEVTQTPSHQVTQMGQEVILRCVPISNHLYFYWYRQILGQKVEFLVSFYNNEISEKSEIFDDQFSVERPDGSNFTLKIRSTKLEDSAMYFCASSVAYEQYFGPGTRLTVT.